This is a list of T cell receptor beta chains from one sample in a study of T cell repertoires in cytomegalovirus infection. Their target antigens are unknown. TCRdb reprocessed the reads with MiXCR, giving one entry per CDR3 protein. The repertoire includes approximately 600,000 distinct CDR3 sequences, around two fifths of them detected once, and 48% sits in the top ten. This material consisted of cultured PBMCs, taken from culture after CMV antigen stimulation. Source of these receptors: a human donor in good health (CMV status not recorded). Some clones in this sample may be carry-over from other donors' samples. CDR3s include the opening cysteine and the closing phenylalanine or tryptophan. Fields, in order: clone size, V gene, D gene, J gene, CDR3 protein, CDR3 DNA. The D gene is left open where the match is weak. Clone size appears in some rows only: once, few, many, or a class for an expanded clone.

-	TRBV6-8	-	TRBJ2-3	CASNRGGYPNTQYF	TGTGCCAGCAACCGCGGGGGCTACCCTAATACGCAGTATTTT
-	TRBV29-1	-	TRBJ1-4	CSVQTVGLGEKLFF	TGCAGCGTACAGACAGTCGGATTGGGTGAAAAACTGTTTTTT
-	TRBV7-4	TRBD2	TRBJ2-1	CATPQASGNSAQFF	TGTGCCACCCCCCAAGCTAGCGGGAACTCCGCACAGTTCTTC
few	TRBV6-6	-	TRBJ2-7	CASNPGTQSYEQYF	TGTGCCAGCAACCCCGGGACCCAATCCTACGAGCAGTACTTC
few	TRBV7-2	-	TRBJ1-3	CASSPGGGRNTIYF	TGTGCCAGCAGCCCGGGTGGTGGGAGAAACACCATATATTTT
many	TRBV7-2	TRBD2	TRBJ2-1	CASSLNTGGPPEQFF	TGTGCCAGCAGCCTGAACACGGGGGGGCCTCCTGAGCAGTTCTTC
many	TRBV7-2	-	TRBJ2-5	CASSLGGLQETQYF	TGTGCCAGCAGCTTGGGTGGGTTACAAGAGACCCAGTACTTC
-	TRBV2	-	TRBJ1-2	CASSESSGPRRGYTF	TGTGCCAGCAGTGAATCGTCAGGGCCTCGTCGGGGCTACACCTTC
few	TRBV18	-	TRBJ2-3	CASSPVTRDTDTQYF	TGTGCCAGCTCACCAGTGACTAGAGACACAGATACGCAGTATTTT
few	TRBV25-1	-	TRBJ2-1	CASSEQEPYNEQFF	TGTGCCAGCAGTGAGCAGGAACCGTACAATGAGCAGTTCTTC
few	TRBV12-3/TRBV12-4	TRBD2	TRBJ2-3	CASSSSGGATDTQYF	TGTGCCAGCAGCAGTAGCGGGGGGGCCACAGATACGCAGTATTTT
-	TRBV6-1	-	TRBJ1-1	CASSPGAAEAFF	TGTGCCAGCAGTCCCGGGGCCGCTGAAGCTTTCTTT
few	TRBV7-8	-	TRBJ1-5	CASSQGVSSNQPQHF	TGTGCCAGCAGTCAGGGCGTTAGTAGCAATCAGCCCCAGCATTTT
-	TRBV6-1	-	TRBJ2-1	CASSEVRGAGEQFF	TGTGCCAGCAGTGAAGTGAGGGGGGCGGGAGAGCAGTTCTTC
-	TRBV7-2	TRBD2	TRBJ2-2	CASSPNLAGTGELFF	TGTGCCAGCAGCCCCAATTTAGCGGGCACCGGGGAGCTGTTTTTT
-	TRBV7-2	-	TRBJ1-1	CASSLDPGVNTEAFF	TGTGCCAGCAGCTTAGATCCAGGGGTGAACACTGAAGCTTTCTTT
-	TRBV7-9	-	TRBJ2-5	CASSLPEIVETQYF	TGTGCCAGCAGCTTACCCGAGATTGTGGAGACCCAGTACTTC
many	TRBV7-2	TRBD2	TRBJ2-3	CASSPGGKGTDTQYF	TGTGCCAGCAGCCCCGGGGGGAAAGGCACAGATACGCAGTATTTT
-	TRBV6-6	TRBD1	TRBJ1-5	CASSMEGARGQPQHF	TGTGCCAGCAGTATGGAGGGGGCCCGGGGACAGCCCCAGCATTTT
few	TRBV28	TRBD1	TRBJ1-2	CASSLYEGGGAFNYGYTF	TGTGCCAGCAGTTTGTATGAAGGAGGGGGCGCTTTTAACTATGGCTACACCTTC
-	TRBV27	-	TRBJ2-1	CASSLERSGSDEQFF	TGTGCCAGCAGTTTAGAAAGGTCGGGGTCGGATGAGCAGTTCTTC
-	TRBV7-2	-	TRBJ1-5	CASSFSPYQPQHF	TGTGCCAGCAGCTTTTCCCCATACCAGCCCCAGCATTTT
few	TRBV4-1	-	TRBJ2-1	CASSQGVRSYNEQFF	TGCGCCAGCAGCCAAGGGGTAAGGTCCTACAATGAGCAGTTCTTC